The sequence of this T cell receptor beta chain was determined in a study of T cells in Graves' hyperthyroidism and ophthalmopathy. V dropped 5 bases and J dropped 7 bases, with 15 bases sitting between them. CDR1 is SGDLS and CDR2 is YYNGEE in the germline V gene. The CDR3 extends over 13 amino acids. Amplification of TCR beta CDR3 regions was performed using RNA transcripts as template. The HTBI set primed first-round TCR CDR3 RT-PCR. TCRdb fed the multiplex PCR reads into MiXCR, producing one record per CDR3 protein. The sample records 550,000 to 600,000 distinct CDR3 sequences, approximately 14% being singletons.

This chain uses TRBV9 with TRBJ1-2; D is undetermined. The TCR comes from a woman aged 18 to 35 with Graves' ophthalmopathy. The source material was blood. The chain's CDR3 is CASSGSGLSGYTF. The CDR3 region has the DNA TGTGCCAGCAGTGGGTCCGGTCTGAGTGGCTACACCTTC.